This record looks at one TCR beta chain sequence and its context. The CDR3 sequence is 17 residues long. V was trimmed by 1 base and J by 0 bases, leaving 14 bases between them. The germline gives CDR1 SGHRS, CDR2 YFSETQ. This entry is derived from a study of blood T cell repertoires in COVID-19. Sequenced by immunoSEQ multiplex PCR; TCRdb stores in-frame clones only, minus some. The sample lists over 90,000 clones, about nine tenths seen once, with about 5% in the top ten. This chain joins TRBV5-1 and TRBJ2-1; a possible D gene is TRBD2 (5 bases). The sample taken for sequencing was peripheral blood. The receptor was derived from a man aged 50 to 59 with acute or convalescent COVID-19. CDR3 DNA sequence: TGCGCCAGCAGCTTGTATCCGCGGGTAAGCTCCTACAATGAGCAGTTCTTC. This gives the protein CASSLYPRVSSYNEQFF. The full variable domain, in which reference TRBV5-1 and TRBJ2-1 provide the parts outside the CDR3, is KAGVTQTPRYLIKTRGQQVTLSCSPISGHRSVSWYQQTPGQGLQFLFEYFSETQRNKGNFPGRFSGRQFSNSRSEMNVSTLELGDSALYLCASSLYPRVSSYNEQFFGPGTRLTVL.